These 25 T cell receptor beta chains came from one sample sequenced in a study of ipilimumab plus nivolumab after autologous stem cell transplantation. Sequencing used immunoSEQ multiplex PCR; TCRdb keeps in-frame clones, though not all of them. This table holds about 15,000 clones, 65% to 75% found once. Sequenced here: PBMCs, sampled in a trial of ipilimumab plus nivolumab as post-transplant consolidation. These TCRs come from a male donor with primary mediastinal lymphoma.

The rearrangement links TRBV25-1 to TRBJ2-3; 9 bases line up with TRBD1. CDR3 length equals 16 residues. V shed 4 bases, J shed 0 bases, and the junction held 5 bases outside the gene matches. From germline, CDR1 is MGHDK and CDR2 SYGVNS. CDR3 DNA sequence: TGTGCCAGCAGTGCTTCTGGGACAGGGAGCACAGATACGCAGTATTTT. Its protein product is CASSASGTGSTDTQYF.

The V and J genes are TRBV2 and TRBJ2-1, with unresolved D. Trimming took off 11 bases at V and 10 bases at J, with 9 bases between the two ends. The CDR3 contains 9 residues. In germline, CDR1 is SNHLY, CDR2 FYNNEI. The CDR3, as DNA: TGTGCCCTCGAGGCAGAGCAGTTCTTC. This gives the protein CALEAEQFF.

The count of this clone is one. In DNA form, the CDR3 reads TGCAGCGTTGGCTTTGGACAGGGGGTAGCCGGCGAGCAGTACTTC. Amino acid sequence: CSVGFGQGVAGEQYF. This chain links TRBV29-1 with TRBJ2-7, with 10 bases aligning to TRBD1. V lost 4 bases, J lost 6 bases, and 12 bases stayed unmatched. Germline lookup yields CDR1 SQVTM and CDR2 ANQGSEA. The CDR3 consists of 15 residues.

This clone counts as medium-sized (0.01 to 0.1%). This chain links TRBV5-1 with TRBJ2-7; the match to TRBD1 covers 9 bases. Germline-derived CDR1 and CDR2 are SGHRS and YFSETQ. The trim removed 4 bases at V and 7 bases at J, leaving 15 bases unmatched. This CDR3 has 16 residues. In nucleotides, the CDR3 is TGCGCCAGCAGCCCGGGACAGGGTGTCCCCCCGCGGGAGCAGTACTTC. Protein: CASSPGQGVPPREQYF.

This chain connects TRBV7-2 to TRBJ2-7; weak D call: TRBD2 (5 bases). V shed 1 base and J shed 3 bases, with 10 bases lying between them. The germline V gene has CDR1 SGHTA and CDR2 FQGNSA. The CDR3 totals 14 residues. The CDR3 loop reads CASSLDGVGYEQYF. CDR3 sequence (DNA): TGTGCCAGCAGCTTAGACGGGGTGGGCTACGAGCAGTACTTC.

The chain employs TRBV9 and TRBJ2-2; 11 bases fit TRBD2. Germline loops: CDR1 SGDLS, CDR2 YYNGEE. This CDR3 has 17 amino acids. Germline trimming cut 6 bases from V and 1 base from J; bases unmatched to any gene: 8. The DNA for the CDR3 is TGTGCCAGCACCCTAACTAGCGGGAGCGGGAACACCGGGGAGCTGTTTTTT. Its translation is CASTLTSGSGNTGELFF.

V gene TRBV18 combines with J gene TRBJ1-2; D unclear. Germline loops: CDR1 KGHSH, CDR2 LQKENI. V shed 2 bases and J shed 4 bases, with 11 bases lying between them. CDR3 length: 14 amino acids. CDR3 coding DNA: TGTGCCAGCTCACCAAAGGACGGCACCTATGGCTACACCTTC. Amino acid sequence: CASSPKDGTYGYTF.

This clone showed up just a few times. The chain recombines TRBV15 with TRBJ2-3, with 9 bases lining up with TRBD2. Trimming cost V 0 bases and J 2 bases; bases outside gene matches: 6. The CDR3 has 17 amino acids. Germline-derived CDR1 and CDR2 are LNHNV and YYDKDF (reference sequence). The CDR3: CATSREGGGRATDTQYF. The CDR3 coding sequence is TGTGCCACCAGCAGAGAGGGTGGCGGGAGGGCCACAGATACGCAGTATTTT.

The chain joins TRBV5-5 to TRBJ1-2, with TRBD1 as a possible D gene (6 bases). This CDR3 spans 15 amino acids. Germline V gene sequence: CDR1 SGHKS, CDR2 YYEKEE (reference sequence). V shed 0 bases and J shed 4 bases, with 13 bases lying between them. CDR3 sequence (DNA): TGTGCCAGCAGCTTGGCGCGAGGACAGATCTATGGCTACACCTTC. Its translation: CASSLARGQIYGYTF.

The CDR3 coding sequence is TGTGCCAGCAGGCCCGGGGGGGGGCCCTACAATGAGCAGTTCTTC. This codes for CASRPGGGPYNEQFF. J is TRBJ2-1 and V is TRBV28; 8 bases align to TRBD2. Germline lookup yields CDR1 MDHEN and CDR2 SYDVKM. CDR3 size: 15 residues. Trimming at V came to 6 bases and at J to 2 bases, leaving 6 bases not matched to a gene.

J is TRBJ1-4 and V is TRBV5-5, with D possibly being TRBD1 (5 bases). V shed 0 bases and J shed 10 bases, with 16 bases lying between them. The germline CDR1 and CDR2 sequences are SGHKS and YYEKEE (reference sequence). The CDR3 is 15 amino acids. DNA for the CDR3: TGTGCCAGCAGCTTGGTCCAGGGAGCCACCTCAAAACTGTTTTTT. Translating it yields CASSLVQGATSKLFF.

This chain links TRBV5-1 with TRBJ1-3; weak D call: TRBD1 (6 bases). The V end lost 0 bases, the J end lost 4 bases, and 14 bases lay between the germline ends. Germline V gene data show CDR1 as SGHRS and CDR2 as YFSETQ. The CDR3 totals 16 residues. CDR3 region: CASSLGYRASGNTIYF. CDR3 nucleotide sequence: TGCGCCAGCAGCTTGGGCTACAGGGCGTCGGGAAACACCATATATTTT.

The rearrangement uses TRBV6-1 and TRBJ1-5; the D is unclear. V was clipped by 7 bases and J by 3 bases, with 13 bases between them. This CDR3 region has 14 residues. Per the germline V gene, CDR1 is MNHNS and CDR2 is SASEGT. The CDR3 spells CASTMSGPNQPQHF. CDR3 DNA: TGTGCCAGCACAATGTCAGGACCCAATCAGCCCCAGCATTTT.

This clone showed up just a few times. The chain's CDR3 is CASSSGPGQETQYF. CDR3 in DNA: TGCGCCAGCAGCTCCGGGCCGGGCCAAGAGACCCAGTACTTC. The chain links TRBV5-1 to TRBJ2-5; D gene uncertain. Germline CDR1 SGHRS, CDR2 YFSETQ. This CDR3 has 14 residues. V shed 3 bases and J shed 1 base, with 10 bases lying between them.

The V and J genes are TRBV29-1 and TRBJ1-1; 10 bases line up with TRBD1. This CDR3 has 15 amino acids. CDR1 and CDR2 (germline): SQVTM, ANQGSEA. Unmatched junction bases numbered 9, after V lost 7 bases and J lost 1 base. The CDR3 DNA reads as TGCAGCGCCTCAGACAGGGGGCGTGGGAACACTGAAGCTTTCTTT. Translating it yields CSASDRGRGNTEAFF.

There are a few counts of this clone. The chain recombines TRBV27 with TRBJ1-1, with unresolved D. Germline CDR1 MNHEY, CDR2 SMNVEV (reference sequence). Trimming removed 3 bases from V and 5 bases from J, with 7 bases in between. The CDR3 consists of 12 residues. The DNA of the CDR3 is TGTGCCAGCAGTTTTTGGGGAACTGAAGCTTTCTTT. It specifies CASSFWGTEAFF.

V usage is TRBV18 and J usage is TRBJ2-3; D not resolved. Trimming removed 3 bases at V and 0 bases at J, with 1 base between. The CDR3 runs to 12 residues. CDR1 KGHSH and CDR2 LQKENI come from the germline V gene. CDR3 coding DNA: TGTGCCAGCTCACCGAGCACAGATACGCAGTATTTT. It is translated as CASSPSTDTQYF.

The chain is built from TRBV18 and TRBJ2-2; D perhaps matches TRBD1 (6 bases). CDR1 is KGHSH and CDR2 is LQKENI in the germline V gene. This CDR3 contains 15 residues. V was pared by 1 base and J by 7 bases, with 13 bases between. The CDR3 protein is CASSPLGTLSGELFF. Here the CDR3 DNA reads TGTGCCAGCTCACCACTCGGGACATTGAGCGGGGAGCTGTTTTTT.

The chain uses TRBV6-5 and TRBJ1-1; 8 bases line up with TRBD1. CDR3 length: 13 residues. Germline loops: CDR1 MNHEY, CDR2 SVGAGI. Trimming at V came to 7 bases and at J to 1 base, leaving 2 bases not matched to a gene. CDR3 amino acids: CASTTGGNTEAFF. CDR3 nucleotide sequence: TGTGCCAGCACAACAGGGGGGAACACTGAAGCTTTCTTT.

The genes are TRBV2 and TRBJ2-1; 9 bases line up with TRBD2. V shed 6 bases, J shed 6 bases, and the junction held 9 bases outside the gene matches. The germline V gene encodes CDR1 SNHLY and CDR2 FYNNEI. This CDR3 comprises 15 residues. The CDR3 is CASRQLAGSFNEQFF. CDR3 sequence (DNA): TGTGCCAGCAGACAACTAGCGGGCTCATTCAATGAGCAGTTCTTC.

The CDR3 DNA reads as TGTGCCAGCAGGACAGGTTTGGTTTATAATTCACCCCTCCACTTT. Its protein is CASRTGLVYNSPLHF. This sequence joins TRBV28 and TRBJ1-6; perhaps TRBD1 as D (6 bases). V was cut by 6 bases and J by 4 bases, with 13 bases left in between. The CDR3 extends over 15 amino acids. The germline CDR1 and CDR2 sequences are MDHEN and SYDVKM.

V and J are TRBV25-1 and TRBJ1-4; D is perhaps TRBD1 (6 bases). This CDR3 has 15 amino acids. The ends were cut back, 5 bases at V and 5 bases at J, with 15 bases in the middle. CDR1 MGHDK and CDR2 SYGVNS come from the germline V gene. The CDR3 sequence is CASSFPGHFNEKLFF. The CDR3 region has the DNA TGTGCCAGCAGTTTTCCGGGACACTTCAATGAAAAACTGTTTTTT.

V is TRBV28 and J is TRBJ2-7, with 7 bases lining up with TRBD1. CDR1 is MDHEN, CDR2 SYDVKM, per germline. V trimming: 2 bases; J trimming: 3 bases; junction bases outside the gene matches: 4. This CDR3 region has 14 residues. The CDR3 loop is CASSLGYRGYEQYF. DNA of the CDR3: TGTGCCAGCAGTTTAGGGTACAGGGGCTACGAGCAGTACTTC. Based on the CDR3 plus reference TRBV28 and TRBJ2-7, the full variable domain is DVKVTQSSRYLVKRTGEKVFLECVQDMDHENMFWYRQDPGLGLRLIYFSYDVKMKEKGDIPEGYSVSREKKERFSLILESASTNQTSMYLCASSLGYRGYEQYFGPGTRLTVT.

V usage is TRBV6-6 and J usage is TRBJ2-7; D tentatively fits TRBD1 or TRBD2 (5 bases each). V was pared by 0 bases and J by 5 bases, with 8 bases between. The germline CDR1 and CDR2 sequences are MNHNY and SVGAGI (reference sequence). This CDR3 is built from 13 residues. The DNA of the CDR3 is TGTGCCAGCAGTTACTCGATGGGGGACGAGCAGTACTTC. It codes for CASSYSMGDEQYF.

The rearrangement links TRBV28 to TRBJ2-3; 8 bases match TRBD1. Germline-derived CDR1 and CDR2 are MDHEN and SYDVKM. V was pared by 2 bases and J by 6 bases, with 7 bases of the junction left unmatched. The CDR3 extends over 15 amino acids. CDR3 in amino acids: CASSLQGTGGDTQYF. The CDR3 nucleotides read TGTGCCAGCAGTTTACAAGGGACAGGAGGGGATACGCAGTATTTT.